This T cell receptor (beta chain) derives from a study of PD-1 blockade in classical Hodgkin lymphoma. Study summary: Nivolumab dosing for patients was 3 mg/kg, administered intravenously every 2 weeks.

Findings and caveats of the study: CD4+ TCR diversity rose significantly by C4D1, and CD8+ TCR diversity did not. Complete responders started with a diversity level that resembled newly diagnosed patients at baseline. Anyone who began nivolumab under 1 year after ASCT was excluded.

Clones were read by immunoSEQ multiplex PCR, and TCRdb kept only the in-frame ones, dropping some. The table lists 20,000 to 25,000 clones, 72% of them singletons, with roughly 1.2% in the top ten. There are 13 residues in the CDR3. V was shortened by 2 bases and J by 5 bases, with 10 bases between the two germline ends. Looked up from germline, CDR1 is SGHKS and CDR2 is YYEKEE (reference sequence). This clone appeared once. As yet, its antigen is unknown. Time point of the sample: cycle 4 day 1 (C4D1), after 6 weeks of nivolumab. Autologous stem cell transplantation was followed by relapse in every patient, and brentuximab vedotin exposure varied. CD4+ T cells were purified from thawed PBMCs by negative selection.

This receptor was obtained from a human donor with classical Hodgkin lymphoma. The specimen comprised CD4+ T cells from blood, sampled before the fourth cycle of nivolumab. The chain recombines TRBV5-5 with TRBJ2-5; D remains unclear. For the CDR3, the DNA is TGTGCCAGCAGCTTTCTCTCCGGGGAGACCCAGTACTTC. As protein: CASSFLSGETQYF.